This T cell receptor (beta chain) was retrieved from a study of cytomegalovirus exposure and HLA in healthy donors. Trimming took 4 bases from V and 0 from J, leaving 18 bases between them. The CDR3 extends over 17 amino acids. The V gene's germline CDR1 is LNHNV and CDR2 YYDKDF (reference sequence). Study findings and constraints: Common viral pathogens were later found to be apparently linked to several of the most significant clusters.

Vbeta (60) and Jbeta (13) primers were used in the PCR. TCRdb's copy holds only in-frame clones and misses some; the assay was immunoSEQ multiplex PCR. The data hold just under 95,000 clones, with roughly 86% observed a single time. This clone was observed once. Its antigen is unidentified. The V call is TRBV15, the J call TRBJ1-2; TRBD1 might be the D (5 bases). The source is a human donor in good health. Sample: PBMCs. CDR3 sequence reads: CATSKAGSGRANYGYTF. The DNA of the CDR3 is TGTGCCACCAGCAAAGCGGGGTCAGGGAGAGCTAACTATGGCTACACCTTC.